The clone carrying this T cell receptor (beta chain) is a singleton in its sample. Its cognate antigen is unknown. Measured with immunoSEQ multiplex PCR; TCRdb has only the in-frame clones, and not every one. The top ten hold just over 3% of the sample, which has 260,000 or so clones, 90% seen once. This entry belongs to a study of cytomegalovirus exposure and HLA in healthy donors. Overall study findings and caveats: High specificity and sensitivity for cytomegalovirus status were reported for the classifier.

Germline V lookup: CDR1 MNHNY, CDR2 SVGAGI (reference sequence). The CDR3 covers 13 residues. With 5 bases removed from V and 10 bases from J, the gap between germline ends came to 17 bases. Sequenced input: PBMCs. The TCR originated in a young woman in good health and CMV-seronegative. This chain joins TRBV6-6 and TRBJ1-1; maybe TRBD1 (6 bases). For the CDR3, the DNA is TGTGCCAGCAGTCACCCAGGAGGGGGGGGAGCTTTCTTT. This sequence encodes CASSHPGGGGAFF.